Given below is one T cell receptor beta chain in context. Its antigen is undetermined. Isolated per sample were at least 6 million PBMCs. These data are taken from a study of blood T cells in healthy people across ages. Study observations and caveats: Older individuals had lower TCR beta diversity per million T cells (the decline was roughly linear). When set beside aged donors, long-lived donors presented more naive CD4+ cells and higher diversity.

A J-beta primer mix and a sample-barcoded 5' primer were used in a second PCR of about 7 to 12 cycles. Through a template-switch adaptor with 12 random nucleotides, each cDNA molecule received a tag. TCRdb reanalysed the 5' RACE reads using MiXCR and keeps one entry per CDR3 protein. The sample contains about 1.1 million distinct CDR3 sequences, more than 30% of which appear only once. CDR1 is SQVTM, CDR2 ANQGSEA, per germline. The V segment lost 0 bases and the J segment 0 bases; nucleotides outside the gene matches: 22. The CDR3 is 21 amino acids. The sample comprised blood. The receptor was derived from a man younger than 35 in good health. The V gene is TRBV29-1, the J gene TRBJ1-2; 7 nucleotides align to TRBD1. For the CDR3, the DNA is TGCAGCGTTGAAGACCGTCCCGTGGGGGACAGCTTCAAAATGGCTAACTATGGCTACACCTTC. Its protein is CSVEDRPVGDSFKMANYGYTF.